This TCR beta chain was captured by sequencing in a study of regulatory dendritic cells for organ transplantation. With V trimmed by 7 bases and J by 5 bases, 12 bases remained unmatched. Germline loops: CDR1 MDHEN, CDR2 SYDVKM. The CDR3 length is 16 residues. Memory T cells were CD45RO+, naive were CD45RA+, sorted by FACS. Generated by immunoSEQ multiplex PCR, the TCRdb table keeps only in-frame clones and is missing some. The data show fewer than 40,000 clones, 90% to 95% seen once. The rearrangement uses TRBV28 and TRBJ2-2; 8 bases line up with TRBD1. This receptor was identified in a human donor in good health. The sequenced sample was naive CD8+ T cells from blood. The subset was: CD45RA+ naive T cells. CDR3 loop: CASIPRGTGRTGELFF. The CDR3 DNA reads TGTGCCAGCATTCCCCGGGGGACAGGCCGGACCGGGGAGCTGTTTTTT.